This TCR beta chain was sequenced in a study of blood T cells in healthy people across ages. This clonotype occurred once. Together with a sample-barcoded 5' primer, a J-beta primer mix was included in a second PCR lasting about 7 to 11 cycles. TCRdb re-called the 5' RACE reads with MiXCR, one entry per CDR3 protein. The sample has 1.5 million to 2 million distinct CDR3 sequences, roughly 28% seen once. Input material: blood. This TCR was recovered from a woman aged 25 to 39 in good health.

In DNA form, the CDR3 reads TGTGCCAGCAGCTTAGGAGGGGCTGGGGGGAAGACCCAGTACTTC. Its protein product is CASSLGGAGGKTQYF. The chain employs TRBV7-2 and TRBJ2-7, with D possibly TRBD2 on 6 matching bases. The assigned J gene may be wrong: the sequence end matches TRBJ2-5 better. Germline V gene sequence: CDR1 SGHTA, CDR2 FQGNSA. The CDR3 sequence is 15 residues long.